One sample yielded the 9 T cell receptor beta chains listed below, sequenced in a study of blood T cell repertoires in COVID-19 (dated by TCRdb to 2018 to 2020). Libraries were prepared through the immunoSEQ multiplex PCR assay. TCRdb stores this immuneACCESS table with in-frame sequences only. Part of the clones is absent; in the studies checked, under half of the shortfall reflects unresolved V genes, and no reason is known for the rest. Counted in this sample were around 250,000 clones; about 82% of them appeared once. Of the sample, more than 2% falls within the top ten clones. The sequencing sample was made of PBMCs or T cells enriched from blood (not recorded which). Receptors were obtained from a woman between 50 and 59 years old who had recovered from COVID-19.

In this sample, this clone turned up once. The CDR3 is CASSYGGANYGYTF. CDR3 DNA sequence: TGTGCCAGCAGTTACGGCGGCGCTAACTATGGCTACACCTTC. The chain joins TRBV6-5 to TRBJ1-2; D unclear. The CDR3 runs to 14 residues. V was cut by 2 bases and J by 0 bases, with 7 bases left in between. Germline V gives CDR1 MNHEY, CDR2 SVGAGI.

This chain uses TRBV6-2 or TRBV6-3 with TRBJ2-1; no firm D call. V gave up 0 bases and J gave up 6 bases, with 9 bases separating them. The V gene's germline CDR1 is MNHEY and CDR2 SVGEGT. The CDR3 sequence is 14 residues long. The CDR3 sequence: CASSYSGRRNEQFF. The CDR3 DNA reads as TGTGCCAGCAGTTACTCGGGCCGGCGCAATGAGCAGTTCTTC.

This chain uses TRBV7-9 with TRBJ1-1, with D perhaps TRBD1 (6 bases). V lost 6 bases and J 5 bases, leaving 19 bases between the germline ends. This CDR3 is 15 amino acids long. Germline V gives CDR1 SEHNR, CDR2 FQNEAQ (reference sequence). For the CDR3, the DNA is TGTGCCAGCAGTTCAGGTCAGGGGAGAGGGACTGAAGCTTTCTTT. Residues: CASSSGQGRGTEAFF.

V and J are TRBV7-8 and TRBJ1-2, with D possibly matching TRBD1 (6 bases). The CDR3 totals 14 residues. CDR1 and CDR2 from the germline V gene are SGHVS and FQNEAQ. Trimming took off 7 bases at V and 8 bases at J, with 20 bases between the two ends. In nucleotides, the CDR3 is TGTGCCAGCACCCGAATAGGGGGGGGGAGCGGCTACACCTTC. The encoded protein is CASTRIGGGSGYTF. The full variable domain, rest sourced from reference TRBV7-8 and TRBJ1-2, is GAGVSQSPRYKVAKRGQDVALRCDPISGHVSLFWYQQALGQGPEFLTYFQNEAQLDKSGLPSDRFFAERPEGSVSTLKIQRTQQEDSAVYLCASTRIGGGSGYTFGSGTRLTVV.

Here the CDR3 DNA reads TGTGCCAGTAGTCCCACCGGGACAGTGAACACTGAAGCTTTCTTT. It codes for CASSPTGTVNTEAFF. The chain recombines TRBV19 with TRBJ1-1; TRBD1 agrees at 7 bases. Germline assignment: CDR1 LNHDA and CDR2 SQIVND (reference sequence). CDR3 length equals 15 residues. Trimming took 5 bases from V and 0 from J; bases not matched to a gene: 6.

This sequence joins TRBV11-2 and TRBJ2-1; 9 positions match TRBD2. V shed 6 bases, J shed 7 bases, and the junction held 10 bases outside the gene matches. The CDR3 extends over 15 amino acids. Germline CDR1 is SGHAT and CDR2 is FQNNGV. The CDR3 coding sequence is TGTGCCAGCAGTTTTAGGACTAGCGAGGATAATGAGCAGTTCTTC. Protein: CASSFRTSEDNEQFF.

This sequence joins TRBV7-3 and TRBJ2-7; weak D call: TRBD1 (5 bases). V was pared by 5 bases and J by 2 bases, with 10 bases between. The CDR3 has 13 amino acids. Germline values: CDR1 SGHTA, CDR2 FQGTGA. The CDR3 nucleotides read TGTGCCAGCAGCCTGATCAGGGCCTACGAGCAGTACTTC. Translation gives CASSLIRAYEQYF.

The gene calls are TRBV2 and TRBJ1-6; D uncertain. V shed 11 bases and J shed 0 bases, with 11 bases lying between them. This CDR3 has 14 amino acids. Germline CDR1 is SNHLY and CDR2 is FYNNEI. This chain's CDR3 is CAGRGFSYNSPLHF. The CDR3, as DNA: TGTGCCGGAAGAGGATTCTCCTATAATTCACCCCTCCACTTT.

CDR3 loop: CASRAQPYNEQFF. As DNA, the CDR3 is TGTGCCAGCAGGGCACAGCCCTACAATGAGCAGTTCTTC. The chain links TRBV28 to TRBJ2-1; D ambiguous. Germline V gene lookup returns CDR1 MDHEN and CDR2 SYDVKM. This CDR3 contains 13 residues. Trimming took 6 bases from V and 2 from J, leaving 8 bases between them.